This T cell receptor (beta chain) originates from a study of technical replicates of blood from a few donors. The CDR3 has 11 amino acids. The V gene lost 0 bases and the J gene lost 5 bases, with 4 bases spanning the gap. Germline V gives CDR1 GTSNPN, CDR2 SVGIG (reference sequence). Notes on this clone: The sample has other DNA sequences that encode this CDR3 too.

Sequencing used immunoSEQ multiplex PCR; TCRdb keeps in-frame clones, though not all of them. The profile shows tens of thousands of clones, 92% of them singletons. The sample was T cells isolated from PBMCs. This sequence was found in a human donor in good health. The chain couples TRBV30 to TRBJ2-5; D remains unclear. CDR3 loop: CAWSVRETQYF. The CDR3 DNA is TGTGCCTGGAGTGTACGGGAGACCCAGTACTTC.